These T cell receptor beta chains were read from a single sample in a study of T cell repertoires in cytomegalovirus infection. Their antigens are not known. TCRdb independently ran MiXCR on the reads; one entry per CDR3 protein. Found here are 450,000 to 650,000 distinct CDR3 sequences, roughly 42% of them singletons; the top ten hold roughly 50%. Sequencing was performed on cultured PBMCs, taken from culture after CMV antigen stimulation. Receptors originate from a human donor in good health (CMV status not recorded). Some clones in this sample may be carry-over from other donors' samples. CDR3s include the opening cysteine and the closing phenylalanine or tryptophan. The order of the fields is CDR3 protein, CDR3 DNA, D gene, clone size, V gene, J gene. D genes are given only for firm matches. A clone size is listed for some rows: how often the clone was seen (once, few, many), or a class if it is expanded.

CASSPTPGNLGAFF	TGTGCCAGCAGCCCCACACCGGGGAACCTGGGAGCTTTCTTT	-	-	TRBV7-6	TRBJ1-1
CARYPQGRGQILNTGELFF	TGTGCCAGATACCCCCAGGGGCGGGGGCAAATTCTGAACACCGGGGAGCTGTTTTTT	-	-	TRBV6-6	TRBJ2-2
CAIRLRVQGTEAFF	TGTGCCATCAGGTTGAGGGTCCAGGGGACTGAAGCTTTCTTT	-	-	TRBV10-3	TRBJ1-1
CASSRGTDRFWNEKLFF	TGTGCCAGCAGCCGCGGGACAGACCGATTTTGGAATGAAAAACTGTTTTTT	TRBD1	-	TRBV5-6	TRBJ1-4
CATSRGAGPGTNEKLFF	TGTGCCACCAGCAGAGGGGCAGGGCCGGGGACTAATGAAAAACTGTTTTTT	-	-	TRBV15	TRBJ1-4
CASRVTGDDGYTF	TGTGCCAGCAGGGTAACAGGGGATGATGGCTACACCTTC	TRBD1	few	TRBV6-6	TRBJ1-2
CASSLSSAGTDTQYF	TGTGCCAGCAGCTTATCGTCTGCGGGCACAGATACGCAGTATTTT	-	many	TRBV7-9	TRBJ2-3
CASSSTSGRLDEQFF	TGTGCCAGCAGCTCGACTAGCGGGAGGTTGGATGAGCAGTTCTTC	TRBD2	once	TRBV7-3	TRBJ2-1
CASSPPSRGPGDTQYF	TGTGCCAGCTCACCCCCCAGCAGGGGGCCGGGGGATACGCAGTATTTT	TRBD1	-	TRBV18	TRBJ2-3
CSVEDRQGSTEAFF	TGCAGCGTTGAAGATCGTCAGGGCAGCACTGAAGCTTTCTTT	-	few	TRBV29-1	TRBJ1-1
CASRSAGTSGYNEQFF	TGTGCCAGCAGGTCCGCCGGGACTAGCGGCTACAATGAGCAGTTCTTC	TRBD2	-	TRBV6-6	TRBJ2-1
CASSRSALGVYTDTQYF	TGTGCCAGCAGCCGTTCAGCCCTCGGGGTTTACACAGATACGCAGTATTTT	-	many	TRBV7-2	TRBJ2-3
CSALRTSSSYNSPLHF	TGCAGTGCTTTACGGACTTCCAGCTCCTATAATTCACCCCTCCACTTT	-	-	TRBV20-1	TRBJ1-6
CASSLSSGTQETQYF	TGTGCCAGCAGCTTGTCTAGCGGGACCCAAGAGACCCAGTACTTC	TRBD2	-	TRBV7-2	TRBJ2-5
CASREDRFDEQYF	TGTGCCAGCAGGGAAGACAGATTCGACGAGCAGTACTTC	-	-	TRBV2	TRBJ2-7
CASSPYGGPADTQYF	TGTGCCAGCAGCCCTTATGGGGGCCCCGCAGATACGCAGTATTTT	-	-	TRBV7-8	TRBJ2-3
CSARSGTSATYEQYF	TGCAGTGCTAGGTCCGGGACTAGCGCAACCTACGAGCAGTACTTC	TRBD2	few	TRBV20-1	TRBJ2-7
CASSQDSQGRAYGYTF	TGCGCCAGCAGCCAAGACTCCCAGGGCAGGGCCTATGGCTACACCTTC	-	-	TRBV4-1	TRBJ1-2
CASSPRLAGSGYYNEQFF	TGTGCCAGCAGCCCGAGGCTAGCGGGCTCAGGCTACTACAATGAGCAGTTCTTC	TRBD2	-	TRBV11-2	TRBJ2-1
CASSQEAGTGLSPLHF	TGCGCCAGCAGCCAAGAAGCGGGGACAGGGCTCTCACCCCTCCACTTT	TRBD1	-	TRBV4-1	TRBJ1-6
CASSLLGYRGETYNEQFF	TGTGCCAGCAGCTTGTTAGGGTACAGGGGCGAAACCTACAATGAGCAGTTCTTC	TRBD1	-	TRBV7-6	TRBJ2-1
CASSQGGGHQETQYF	TGCGCCAGCAGCCAAGGAGGGGGCCACCAAGAGACCCAGTACTTC	TRBD1	-	TRBV4-3	TRBJ2-5
CTSSLVRSNQPQHF	TGTACCAGCAGCTTAGTAAGAAGCAATCAGCCCCAGCATTTT	-	few	TRBV7-8	TRBJ1-5
CASSLFLGNTEAFF	TGTGCCAGCAGTTTATTCTTAGGGAACACTGAAGCTTTCTTT	-	-	TRBV28	TRBJ1-1
CASSFHGGGFTEAFF	TGTGCCAGCAGTTTCCATGGGGGGGGTTTCACTGAAGCTTTCTTT	-	-	TRBV12-3/TRBV12-4	TRBJ1-1
CSAQSPAGASETQYF	TGCAGTGCACAATCCCCAGCGGGGGCCTCCGAGACCCAGTACTTC	TRBD2	-	TRBV20-1	TRBJ2-5
CASSSIEGRGDTEAFF	TGTGCCAGCAGCTCTATTGAGGGAAGAGGGGACACTGAAGCTTTCTTT	-	-	TRBV7-4	TRBJ1-1
CASSDWDVQETQYF	TGTGCCAGCAGCGACTGGGACGTACAAGAGACCCAGTACTTC	-	-	TRBV7-6	TRBJ2-5
CASSPVAEDEQFF	TGTGCCAGTAGTCCGGTCGCGGAGGATGAGCAGTTCTTC	-	-	TRBV19	TRBJ2-1
CASSSTQLELFF	TGTGCCAGCAGCTCCACTCAGCTCGAGCTGTTTTTT	-	-	TRBV7-2	TRBJ2-2
CASSLGGTRGNTIYF	TGTGCCAGCAGCTTAGGGGGCACTCGGGGAAACACCATATATTTT	-	many	TRBV7-8	TRBJ1-3
CASSLEQDNEQFF	TGTGCCAGCAGCTTAGAACAGGACAATGAGCAGTTCTTC	-	-	TRBV7-2	TRBJ2-1
CASSRNTGVYEQYF	TGTGCCAGCAGCCGTAACACGGGAGTCTACGAGCAGTACTTC	-	few	TRBV7-2	TRBJ2-7
CASSLTGTQNTEAFF	TGTGCCAGCAGCTTAACCGGGACACAGAACACTGAAGCTTTCTTT	-	many	TRBV7-2	TRBJ1-1
CASRGSLAGANVLTF	TGTGCCAGCAGGGGGTCGCTCGCTGGGGCCAACGTCCTGACTTTC	-	-	TRBV2	TRBJ2-6
CASSPNRQGSYF	TGTGCCAGCAGCCCTAATAGACAGGGCTCGTACTTC	TRBD1	-	TRBV28	TRBJ2-7
CASSWWGTYEQYF	TGTGCCAGCAGCTGGTGGGGCACCTACGAGCAGTACTTC	-	-	TRBV7-3	TRBJ2-7
CASKGLTSTDTQYF	TGTGCCAGCAAGGGACTTACTAGCACAGATACGCAGTATTTT	-	few	TRBV7-2	TRBJ2-3
CASRSPGRTYNEQFF	TGTGCCAGCAGATCTCCGGGACGGACGTACAATGAGCAGTTCTTC	-	-	TRBV6-6	TRBJ2-1
CASSQEASPLHF	TGTGCCAGCAGCCAAGAGGCCTCCCCCCTCCACTTT	-	-	TRBV3-1	TRBJ1-6
CASSSTSGTYNEQFF	TGCGCCAGCTCCTCAACTAGCGGGACTTACAATGAGCAGTTCTTC	TRBD2	few	TRBV4-3	TRBJ2-1
CASTLTANSPLHF	TGTGCCAGCACCCTTACGGCTAATTCACCCCTCCACTTT	-	many	TRBV7-2	TRBJ1-6
CASSTGQFNEKLFF	TGTGCCAGCAGCACGGGACAGTTTAATGAAAAACTGTTTTTT	TRBD1	few	TRBV7-9	TRBJ1-4
CASSEWPSYNEQFF	TGTGCCAGCAGTGAGTGGCCCTCCTACAATGAGCAGTTCTTC	-	-	TRBV6-1	TRBJ2-1
CASSQLGWKETQYF	TGCGCCAGCAGCCAACTCGGGTGGAAAGAGACCCAGTACTTC	-	-	TRBV4-3	TRBJ2-5
CASNPWGSDTQYF	TGTGCCTCCAACCCCTGGGGCTCAGATACGCAGTATTTT	-	-	TRBV9	TRBJ2-3
CASSLAGLGTNEKLFF	TGTGCCAGCAGCTTAGCGGGGCTCGGTACTAATGAAAAACTGTTTTTT	-	-	TRBV7-2	TRBJ1-4
CASRRGTGGSYEQYF	TGTGCCAGCAGACGTGGGACAGGTGGGTCCTACGAGCAGTACTTC	TRBD1	-	TRBV7-9	TRBJ2-7
CASSDRGRTEAFF	TGTGCCAGTAGTGATCGGGGTCGGACTGAAGCTTTCTTT	-	-	TRBV19	TRBJ1-1
CASSWEVGTSTDTQYF	TGTGCCAGCAGTTGGGAGGTCGGGACCAGCACAGATACGCAGTATTTT	-	-	TRBV6-2/TRBV6-3	TRBJ2-3
CASSMAGGAYGYTF	TGTGCCAGTAGTATGGCAGGGGGCGCGTATGGCTACACCTTC	TRBD1	-	TRBV19	TRBJ1-2
CASSQLYRAYEQYF	TGTGCCAGCAGCCAATTGTACAGGGCCTACGAGCAGTACTTC	-	-	TRBV14	TRBJ2-7
CASRWTSGVRGTQYF	TGTGCCAGCAGGTGGACTAGCGGGGTACGGGGTACGCAGTATTTT	TRBD2	-	TRBV11-2	TRBJ2-3